This TCR beta chain is drawn from a study of radiation and T cells in renal cell carcinoma. Study-level findings and limits: In blood, top tumor clones expanded by 2 weeks, shrinking by 4.

As to time point: baseline pretreatment blood. Treatment meaning: 15 Gy SBRT to primary tumor, nephrectomy 4 weeks later. This CDR3 spans 19 amino acids. V was clipped by 8 bases and J by 1 base; unmatched bases: 16. CDR1 is MRHNA, CDR2 SNTAGT, per germline. TCRdb keeps only in-frame clones here, not all; method: immunoSEQ multiplex PCR. Found here are approximately 90,000 clones, approximately 86% of them singletons; the top ten hold roughly 8%. To note about this clone: Its specificity is not known.

Sample: blood, taken from a patient whose treatment included radiotherapy and nephrectomy. J is TRBJ2-1 and V is TRBV6-4; 11 bases align to TRBD2. The TCR originated in a middle-aged man with renal cell carcinoma. The CDR3 sequence: CASRGTSGRGAKSYNEQFF. Written as DNA, the CDR3 is TGTGCCAGCCGGGGAACTAGCGGGAGAGGGGCGAAGTCCTACAATGAGCAGTTCTTC.